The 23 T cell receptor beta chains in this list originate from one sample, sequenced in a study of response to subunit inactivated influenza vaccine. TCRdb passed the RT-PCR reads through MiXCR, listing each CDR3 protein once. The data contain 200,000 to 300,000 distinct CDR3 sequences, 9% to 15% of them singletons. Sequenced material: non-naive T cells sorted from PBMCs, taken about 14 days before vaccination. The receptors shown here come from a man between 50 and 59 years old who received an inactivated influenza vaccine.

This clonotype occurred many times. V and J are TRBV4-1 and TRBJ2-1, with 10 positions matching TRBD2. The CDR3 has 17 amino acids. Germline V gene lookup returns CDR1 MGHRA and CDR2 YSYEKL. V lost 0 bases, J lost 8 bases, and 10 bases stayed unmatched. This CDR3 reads CASSQEISGRALDEQFF. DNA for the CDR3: TGCGCCAGCAGCCAAGAAATCAGCGGGAGGGCCCTAGATGAGCAGTTCTTC.

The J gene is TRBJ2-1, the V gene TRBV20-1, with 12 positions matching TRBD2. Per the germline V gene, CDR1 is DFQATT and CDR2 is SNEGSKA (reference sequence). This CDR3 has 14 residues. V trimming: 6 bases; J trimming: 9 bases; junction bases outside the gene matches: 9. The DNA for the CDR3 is TGCAGTGCCAGGACTAGCGGGGATAGGAGTGAGCAGTTCTTC. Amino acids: CSARTSGDRSEQFF.

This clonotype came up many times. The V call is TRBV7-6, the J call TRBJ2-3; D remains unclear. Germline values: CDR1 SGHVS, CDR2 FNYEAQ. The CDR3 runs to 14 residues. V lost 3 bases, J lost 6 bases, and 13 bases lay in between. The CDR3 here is CASSFRGPPDTQYF. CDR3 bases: TGTGCCAGCAGCTTTCGAGGCCCACCCGATACGCAGTATTTT.

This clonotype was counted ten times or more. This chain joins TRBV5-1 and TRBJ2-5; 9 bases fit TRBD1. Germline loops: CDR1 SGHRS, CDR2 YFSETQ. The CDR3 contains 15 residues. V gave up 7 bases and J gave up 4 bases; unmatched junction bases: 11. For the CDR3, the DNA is TGCGCCAGCGAACTCGACAGGGGGGCTGGAGAGACCCAGTACTTC. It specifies CASELDRGAGETQYF.

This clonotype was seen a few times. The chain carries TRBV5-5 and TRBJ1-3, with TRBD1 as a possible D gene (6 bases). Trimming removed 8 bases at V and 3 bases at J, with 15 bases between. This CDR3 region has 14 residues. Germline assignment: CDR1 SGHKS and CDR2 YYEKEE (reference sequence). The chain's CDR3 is CASRGGSGGNTIYF. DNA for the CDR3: TGTGCCAGTCGGGGGGGCTCGGGTGGAAACACCATATATTTT.

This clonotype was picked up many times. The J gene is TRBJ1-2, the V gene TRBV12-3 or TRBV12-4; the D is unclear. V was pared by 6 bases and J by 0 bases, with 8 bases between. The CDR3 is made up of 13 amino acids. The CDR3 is CASSPGSNYGYTF. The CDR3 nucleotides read TGTGCCAGCAGCCCCGGATCTAACTATGGCTACACCTTC.

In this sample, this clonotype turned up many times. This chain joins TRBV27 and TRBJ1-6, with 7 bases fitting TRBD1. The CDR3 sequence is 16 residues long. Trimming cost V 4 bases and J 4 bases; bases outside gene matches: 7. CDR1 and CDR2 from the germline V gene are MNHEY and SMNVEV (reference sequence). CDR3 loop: CASSSSGTAYNSPLHF. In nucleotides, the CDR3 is TGTGCCAGCAGTTCCTCCGGGACAGCTTATAATTCACCCCTCCACTTT.

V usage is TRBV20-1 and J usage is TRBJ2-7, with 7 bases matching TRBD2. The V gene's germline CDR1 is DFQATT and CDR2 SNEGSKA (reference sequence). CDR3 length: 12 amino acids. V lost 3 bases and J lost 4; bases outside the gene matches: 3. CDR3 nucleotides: TGCAGTGCTAGCGGGAGGCTGTACGAGCAGTACTTC. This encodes CSASGRLYEQYF.

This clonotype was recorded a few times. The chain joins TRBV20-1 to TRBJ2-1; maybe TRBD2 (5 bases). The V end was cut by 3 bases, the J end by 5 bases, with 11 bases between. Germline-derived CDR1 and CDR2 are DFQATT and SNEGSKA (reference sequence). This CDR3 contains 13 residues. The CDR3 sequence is CSARDLVHNEQFF. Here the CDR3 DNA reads TGCAGTGCTAGGGACTTGGTCCACAATGAGCAGTTCTTC.

CDR3 bases: TGCAGTGCTAGAGGTTTCGGTAGGCTAGGCACAGATACGCAGTATTTT. Protein sequence: CSARGFGRLGTDTQYF. This rearrangement joins TRBV20-1 to TRBJ2-3, with D uncertain. Trimming shortened V by 1 base and J by 1 base, and 15 bases separated the two germline ends. Germline CDR1 is DFQATT and CDR2 is SNEGSKA (reference sequence). The CDR3 is 16 residues long.

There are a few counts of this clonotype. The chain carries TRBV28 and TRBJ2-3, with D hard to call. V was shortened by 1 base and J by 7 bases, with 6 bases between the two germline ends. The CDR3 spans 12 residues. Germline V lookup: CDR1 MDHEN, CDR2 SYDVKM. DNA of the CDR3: TGTGCCAGCAGTTTATTGGGGTATACGCAGTATTTT. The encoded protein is CASSLLGYTQYF.

Here the CDR3 DNA reads TGCGCCAGCAGCGAAGGGGGGCGGCCGGATGAAAAACTGTTTTTT. It yields the protein CASSEGGRPDEKLFF. The rearrangement links TRBV5-1 to TRBJ1-4, with D perhaps TRBD1 (6 bases). CDR1 and CDR2 from the germline V gene are SGHRS and YFSETQ. V shed 4 bases and J shed 6 bases, with 16 bases lying between them. The CDR3 covers 15 residues. The variable domain in full, with the rest retrieved from reference TRBV5-1 and TRBJ1-4, is KAGVTQTPRYLIKTRGQQVTLSCSPISGHRSVSWYQQTPGQGLQFLFEYFSETQRNKGNFPGRFSGRQFSNSRSEMNVSTLELGDSALYLCASSEGGRPDEKLFFGSGTQLSVL.

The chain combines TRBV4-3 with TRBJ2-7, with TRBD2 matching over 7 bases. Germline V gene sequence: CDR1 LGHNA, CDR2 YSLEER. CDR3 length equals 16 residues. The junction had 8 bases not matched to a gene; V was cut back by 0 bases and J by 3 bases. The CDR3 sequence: CASSQDLNGRYYEQYF. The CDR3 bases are TGCGCCAGCAGCCAAGATTTAAACGGGAGGTACTACGAGCAGTACTTC.

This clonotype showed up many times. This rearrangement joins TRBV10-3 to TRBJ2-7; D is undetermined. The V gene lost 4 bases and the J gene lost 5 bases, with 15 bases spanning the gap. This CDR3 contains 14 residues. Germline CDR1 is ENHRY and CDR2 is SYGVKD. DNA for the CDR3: TGTGCCATCAGTGTAAAACAACCCCACAACGAGCAGTACTTC. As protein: CAISVKQPHNEQYF.

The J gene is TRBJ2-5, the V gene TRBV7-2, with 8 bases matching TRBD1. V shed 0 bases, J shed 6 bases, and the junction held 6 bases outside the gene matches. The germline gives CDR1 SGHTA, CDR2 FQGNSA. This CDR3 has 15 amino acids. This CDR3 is CASSLARGQGKTQYF. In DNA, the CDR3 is TGTGCCAGCAGCTTAGCACGAGGACAGGGCAAGACCCAGTACTTC.

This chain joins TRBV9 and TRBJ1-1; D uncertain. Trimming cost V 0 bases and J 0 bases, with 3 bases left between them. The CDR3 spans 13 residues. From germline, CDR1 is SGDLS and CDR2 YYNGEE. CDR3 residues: CASSVGMNTEAFF. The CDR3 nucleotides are TGTGCCAGCAGCGTAGGAATGAACACTGAAGCTTTCTTT.

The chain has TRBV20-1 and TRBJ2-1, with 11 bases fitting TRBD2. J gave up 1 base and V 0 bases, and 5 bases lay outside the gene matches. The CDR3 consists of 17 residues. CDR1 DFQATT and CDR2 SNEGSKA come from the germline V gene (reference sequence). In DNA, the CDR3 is TGCAGTGCTAGAGATTTCTCTAGCGGGAGGTCCTACAATGAGCAGTTCTTC. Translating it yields CSARDFSSGRSYNEQFF.

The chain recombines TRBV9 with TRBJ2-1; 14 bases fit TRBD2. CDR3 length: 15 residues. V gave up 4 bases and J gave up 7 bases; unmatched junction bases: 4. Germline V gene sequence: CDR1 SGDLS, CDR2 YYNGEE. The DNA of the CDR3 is TGTGCCAGCAGCTTAGGGACTAGCGGGAGAAATGAGCAGTTCTTC. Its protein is CASSLGTSGRNEQFF.

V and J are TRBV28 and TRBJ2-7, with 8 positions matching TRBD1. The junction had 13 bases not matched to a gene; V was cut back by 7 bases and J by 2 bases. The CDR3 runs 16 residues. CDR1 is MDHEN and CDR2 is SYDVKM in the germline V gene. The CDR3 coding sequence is TGTGCCAGCACCACAGGAAGGCAGGGGGCTACCTACGAGCAGTACTTC. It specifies CASTTGRQGATYEQYF.

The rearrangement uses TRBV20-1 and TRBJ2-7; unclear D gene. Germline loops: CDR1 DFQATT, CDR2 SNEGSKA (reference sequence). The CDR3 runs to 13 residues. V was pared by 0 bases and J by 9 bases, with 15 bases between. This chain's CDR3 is CSARDGRGGLQYF. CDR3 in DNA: TGCAGTGCTAGAGATGGACGCGGTGGGCTGCAGTACTTC.

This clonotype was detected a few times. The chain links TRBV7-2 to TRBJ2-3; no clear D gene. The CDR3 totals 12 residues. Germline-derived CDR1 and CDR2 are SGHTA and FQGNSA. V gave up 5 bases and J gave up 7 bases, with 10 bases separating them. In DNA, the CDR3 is TGTGCCAGCAGCCGTCGGCAGAATACGCAGTATTTT. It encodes CASSRRQNTQYF.

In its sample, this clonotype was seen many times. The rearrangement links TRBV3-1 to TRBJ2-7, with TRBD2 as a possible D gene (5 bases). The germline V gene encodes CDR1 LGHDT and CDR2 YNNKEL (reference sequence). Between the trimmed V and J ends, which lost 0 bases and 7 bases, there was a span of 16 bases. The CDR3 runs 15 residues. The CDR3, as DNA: TGTGCCAGCAGCCAAGAGAGGGATTTGGTACGGGAGCAGTACTTC. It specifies CASSQERDLVREQYF.

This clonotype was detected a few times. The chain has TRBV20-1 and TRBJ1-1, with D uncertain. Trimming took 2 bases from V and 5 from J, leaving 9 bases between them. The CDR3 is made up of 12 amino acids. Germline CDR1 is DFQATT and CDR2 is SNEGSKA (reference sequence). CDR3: CSARQDITEAFF. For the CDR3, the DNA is TGCAGTGCTAGACAAGACATAACTGAAGCTTTCTTT.